These T cell receptor beta chains were read from a single sample in a study of control samples from healthy donors and cancer patients. Assay: immunoSEQ multiplex PCR; the TCRdb copy retains only in-frame clones and omits some. Of around 83,000 clones listed, 93% are singletons. Sequencing used PBMCs. The receptor source for this set is a woman in her forties with lung cancer. Each CDR3 is given with its conserved first and last residue. A D gene is named only where the DNA matches it firmly. Only some rows state a clone size, as once, few, many or a class for expanded clones.

TRBJ1-5	TRBV24-1	-	-	TGTGCCACTCAGGGGTTGGTGAGCAATCAGCCCCAGCATTTT	CATQGLVSNQPQHF
TRBJ2-1	TRBV6-6	-	TRBD2	TGTGCCAGCAGTTACTCGCTAGCGGGGGGCAATGAGCAGTTCTTC	CASSYSLAGGNEQFF
TRBJ1-5	TRBV4-1	-	-	TGCGCCAGCAGCCGGGGAATCGGCAATCAGCCCCAGCATTTT	CASSRGIGNQPQHF
TRBJ1-2	TRBV10-3	-	-	TGTGCCATCGGAAGGGGAGCCCCTGGCTACACCTTC	CAIGRGAPGYTF
TRBJ2-3	TRBV7-7	few	-	TGTGCTAGCAGCTTGAGGACAGGCACAGATACGCAGTATTTT	CASSLRTGTDTQYF
TRBJ1-5	TRBV12-5	-	TRBD1	TGTGCTAGTGGTTTGTACCCAGGACAGGGCATTGATAGCAATCAGCCCCAGCATTTT	CASGLYPGQGIDSNQPQHF
TRBJ1-5	TRBV7-9	-	-	TGTGCCAGCAGCTTATCAGGGCGCGGGCAGCCCCAGCATTTT	CASSLSGRGQPQHF
TRBJ2-1	TRBV5-1	-	-	TGCGCCAGCACCCTGCGAGGGGATGAGCAGTTCTTC	CASTLRGDEQFF
TRBJ2-2	TRBV24-1	-	-	TGTGCCACCAGTGATACCGGGCCCGGGGAGCTGTTTTTT	CATSDTGPGELFF
TRBJ1-5	TRBV4-2	-	-	TGTGCCAGCAGCCAAGATGTCCGAGGCAGCAATCAGCCCCAGCATTTT	CASSQDVRGSNQPQHF
TRBJ1-3	TRBV7-9	-	-	TGTGCCAGCAGCCCCCAAAATGGAAACACCATATATTTT	CASSPQNGNTIYF
TRBJ1-2	TRBV27	-	-	TGTGCCAGCACCTCCAAAGGGAGCAATGGCTACACCTTC	CASTSKGSNGYTF
TRBJ1-1	TRBV9	-	-	TGTGCCAGCAGCGTAGAAGGGTACACTGAAGCTTTCTTT	CASSVEGYTEAFF
TRBJ2-5	TRBV11-2	once	TRBD1	TGTGCCAGCAGCCGGGACAGGGCCACTCAAGAGACCCAGTACTTC	CASSRDRATQETQYF
TRBJ1-1	TRBV5-5	-	-	TGTGCCAGCAGCCCCACGGGGGGCCGGACTGAAGCTTTCTTT	CASSPTGGRTEAFF
TRBJ1-2	TRBV18	-	-	TGTGCCAGCTCGCGGGATAACGGGGATCGGGATGGCTACACCTTC	CASSRDNGDRDGYTF
TRBJ1-1	TRBV12-5	-	-	TGTGCTAGTGGTTTGGACAGGGACACTGAAGCTTTCTTT	CASGLDRDTEAFF
TRBJ1-2	TRBV6-1	-	-	TGTGCCAGCAGTGAAGGACCGAGTAACTATGGCTACACCTTC	CASSEGPSNYGYTF
TRBJ2-1	TRBV19	-	-	TGTGCCAGTAGTATAGGTGGGGGGAGGAATGAGCAGTTCTTC	CASSIGGGRNEQFF
TRBJ2-5	TRBV15	-	-	TGTGCCACCAGCAGAGATAAACAAGAGACCCAGTACTTC	CATSRDKQETQYF
TRBJ1-2	TRBV27	-	TRBD1	TGTGCCAGCAGAGATACAGGGGCCGGAGGCTACACCTTC	CASRDTGAGGYTF
TRBJ1-2	TRBV19	-	-	TGTGCCAGTAGTGGCAACTATGGCTACACCTTC	CASSGNYGYTF
TRBJ1-2	TRBV5-4	few	TRBD1	TGTGCCAGCAGCCAAGACAGGGGGCTTTATGGCTACACCTTC	CASSQDRGLYGYTF
TRBJ1-1	TRBV7-8	-	-	TGTGCCAGCAGCTCCAGAGAGGGGATGAACACTGAAGCTTTCTTT	CASSSREGMNTEAFF
TRBJ2-7	TRBV4-1	-	TRBD2	TGCGCCAGCAGCCCCTTAGATGGGGGCGGGGGGGAGCAGTACTTC	CASSPLDGGGGEQYF
TRBJ2-3	TRBV7-9	few	-	TGTGCCAGCAGCTCTCTCCAGAGCACAGATACGCAGTATTTT	CASSSLQSTDTQYF
TRBJ2-5	TRBV27	-	TRBD1	TGTGCCAGCAGAGGGACCGGGACAGGGGCTTGGGAGACCCAGTACTTC	CASRGTGTGAWETQYF
TRBJ2-5	TRBV5-6	-	-	TGTGCCAGCAGCTTAGGTAGGAGTTATGGAGAGACCCAGTACTTC	CASSLGRSYGETQYF
TRBJ2-2	TRBV30	-	-	TGTGCCTGGAGTGACAGGGTGCGGACCGGGGAGCTGTTTTTT	CAWSDRVRTGELFF
TRBJ1-2	TRBV6-5	-	TRBD1	TGTGCCAGTCGGACAGGGAACTATGGCTACACCTTC	CASRTGNYGYTF
TRBJ1-1	TRBV7-9	-	TRBD1	TGTGCCAGCAGCCCGGGACAGACGAACACTGAAGCTTTCTTT	CASSPGQTNTEAFF
TRBJ1-6	TRBV5-6	-	-	TGTGCCAGCAGCTTGGGACCCGGCTCACCCCTCCACTTT	CASSLGPGSPLHF
TRBJ1-1	TRBV6-6	-	-	TGTGCCAGCAGTTACGAAGGGTGGTTCGGAGCTTTCTTT	CASSYEGWFGAFF
TRBJ2-2	TRBV19	-	-	TGTGCCAGTAGCGGGGAATCCCAAACCGGGGAGCTGTTTTTT	CASSGESQTGELFF